This T cell receptor beta chain was obtained from a study of blood T cell repertoires in COVID-19. Study-level information: Material from acute and convalescent COVID-19 was sourced from the United States, Italy and Spain.

Per the study methods: By means of reference gene primer amplification, nucleated cell counts were estimated. Generated by immunoSEQ multiplex PCR, the TCRdb table keeps only in-frame clones and is missing some. From that table come the V and J calls and clone size; the DNA was used to work out D and trimming. The sample shows under 200,000 clones, around 87% of them seen only once. V dropped 3 bases and J dropped 2; count of bases not matched to a gene: 11. The germline V gene encodes CDR1 DFQATT and CDR2 SNEGSKA (reference sequence). This CDR3 spans 17 amino acids. The chain links TRBV20-1 to TRBJ2-3; TRBD2 matches at 10 bases. This TCR derives from a man between 40 and 49 years old with active or convalescent COVID-19. Sequenced: peripheral blood. The CDR3 sequence: CSASISGGQGPTDTQYF. Here the CDR3 DNA reads TGCAGTGCTAGTATTAGCGGGGGGCAGGGACCCACAGATACGCAGTATTTT.